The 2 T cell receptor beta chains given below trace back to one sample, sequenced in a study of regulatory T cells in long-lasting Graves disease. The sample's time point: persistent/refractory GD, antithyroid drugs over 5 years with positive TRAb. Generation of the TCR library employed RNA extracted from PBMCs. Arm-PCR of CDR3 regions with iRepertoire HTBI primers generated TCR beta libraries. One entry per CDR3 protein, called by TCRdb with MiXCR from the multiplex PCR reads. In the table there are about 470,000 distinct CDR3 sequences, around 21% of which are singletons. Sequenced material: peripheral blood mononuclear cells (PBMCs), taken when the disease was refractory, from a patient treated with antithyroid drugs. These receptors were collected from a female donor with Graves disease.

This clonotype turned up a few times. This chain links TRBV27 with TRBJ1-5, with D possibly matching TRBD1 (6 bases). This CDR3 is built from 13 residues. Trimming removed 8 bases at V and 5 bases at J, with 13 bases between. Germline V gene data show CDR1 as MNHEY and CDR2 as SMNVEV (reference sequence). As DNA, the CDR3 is TGTGCCAGCGCCTGGGGGCAGGATCAGCCCCAGCATTTT. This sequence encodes CASAWGQDQPQHF.

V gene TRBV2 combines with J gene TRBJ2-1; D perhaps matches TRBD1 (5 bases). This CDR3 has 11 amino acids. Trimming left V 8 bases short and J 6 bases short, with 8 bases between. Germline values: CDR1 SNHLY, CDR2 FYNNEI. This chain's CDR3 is CASDRGNEQFF. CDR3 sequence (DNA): TGTGCCAGCGACAGAGGCAATGAGCAGTTCTTC. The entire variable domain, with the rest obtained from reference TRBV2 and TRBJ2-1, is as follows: EPEVTQTPSHQVTQMGQEVILRCVPISNHLYFYWYRQILGQKVEFLVSFYNNEISEKSEIFDDQFSVERPDGSNFTLKIRSTKLEDSAMYFCASDRGNEQFFGPGTRLTVL.